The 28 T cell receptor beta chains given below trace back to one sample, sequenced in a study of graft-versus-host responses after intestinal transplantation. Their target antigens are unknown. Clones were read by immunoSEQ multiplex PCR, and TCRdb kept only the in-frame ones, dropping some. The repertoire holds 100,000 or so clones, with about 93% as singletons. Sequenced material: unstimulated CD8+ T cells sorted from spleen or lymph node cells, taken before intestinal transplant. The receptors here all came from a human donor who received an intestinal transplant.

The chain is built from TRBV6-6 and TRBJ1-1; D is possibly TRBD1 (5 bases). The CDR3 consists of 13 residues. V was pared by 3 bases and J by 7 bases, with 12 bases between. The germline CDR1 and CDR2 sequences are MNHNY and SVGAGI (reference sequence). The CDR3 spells CASSYRSGGEAFF. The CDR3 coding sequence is TGTGCCAGCAGTTATAGGTCGGGGGGTGAAGCTTTCTTT.

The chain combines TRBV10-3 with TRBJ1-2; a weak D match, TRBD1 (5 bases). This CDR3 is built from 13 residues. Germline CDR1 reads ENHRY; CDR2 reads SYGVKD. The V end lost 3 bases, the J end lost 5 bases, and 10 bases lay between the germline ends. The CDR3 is CAISDGGEYGYTF. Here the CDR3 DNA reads TGTGCCATCAGTGATGGAGGGGAATATGGCTACACCTTC.

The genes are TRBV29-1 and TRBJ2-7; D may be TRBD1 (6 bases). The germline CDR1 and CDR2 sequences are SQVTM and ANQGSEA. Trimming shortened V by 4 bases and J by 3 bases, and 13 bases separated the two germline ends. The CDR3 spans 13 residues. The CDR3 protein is CSVVAGAVYEQYF. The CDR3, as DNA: TGCAGCGTTGTGGCAGGGGCCGTCTACGAGCAGTACTTC.

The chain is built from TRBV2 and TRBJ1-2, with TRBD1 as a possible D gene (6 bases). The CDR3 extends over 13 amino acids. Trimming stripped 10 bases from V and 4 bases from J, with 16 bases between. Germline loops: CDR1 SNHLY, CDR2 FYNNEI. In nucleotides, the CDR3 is TGTGCCACCCACAGGGCCCCAGGCTATGGCTACACCTTC. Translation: CATHRAPGYGYTF. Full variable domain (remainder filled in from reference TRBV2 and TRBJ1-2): EPEVTQTPSHQVTQMGQEVILRCVPISNHLYFYWYRQILGQKVEFLVSFYNNEISEKSEIFDDQFSVERPDGSNFTLKIRSTKLEDSAMYFCATHRAPGYGYTFGSGTRLTVV.

CDR3 loop: CASSEGLPVYEQYF. The CDR3 DNA is TGTGCCAGCAGTGAGGGTCTTCCCGTCTACGAGCAGTACTTC. J is TRBJ2-7 and V is TRBV27; D is perhaps TRBD2 (5 bases). Germline V gene data show CDR1 as MNHEY and CDR2 as SMNVEV (reference sequence). V gave up 5 bases and J gave up 3 bases, with 14 bases separating them. The CDR3 runs to 14 residues.

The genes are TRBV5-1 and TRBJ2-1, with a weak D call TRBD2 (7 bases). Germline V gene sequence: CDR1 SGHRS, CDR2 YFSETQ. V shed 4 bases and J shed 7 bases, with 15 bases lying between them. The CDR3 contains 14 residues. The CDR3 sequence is CASSGTGGWNEQFF. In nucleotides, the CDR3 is TGCGCCAGCAGCGGGACGGGGGGCTGGAATGAGCAGTTCTTC. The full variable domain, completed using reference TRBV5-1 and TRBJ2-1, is KAGVTQTPRYLIKTRGQQVTLSCSPISGHRSVSWYQQTPGQGLQFLFEYFSETQRNKGNFPGRFSGRQFSNSRSEMNVSTLELGDSALYLCASSGTGGWNEQFFGPGTRLTVL.

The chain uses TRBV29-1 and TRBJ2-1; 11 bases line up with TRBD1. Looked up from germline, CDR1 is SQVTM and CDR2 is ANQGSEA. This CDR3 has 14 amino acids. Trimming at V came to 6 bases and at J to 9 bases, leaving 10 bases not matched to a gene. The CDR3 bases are TGCAGCGTGGGAGGGGACAGGGGGGATACTGAGCAGTTCTTC. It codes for CSVGGDRGDTEQFF.

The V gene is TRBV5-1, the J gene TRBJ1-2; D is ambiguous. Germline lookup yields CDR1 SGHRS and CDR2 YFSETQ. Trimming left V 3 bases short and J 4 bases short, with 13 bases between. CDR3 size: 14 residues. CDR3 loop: CASSYSGSFYGYTF. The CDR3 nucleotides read TGCGCCAGCAGCTATTCCGGGTCCTTCTATGGCTACACCTTC.

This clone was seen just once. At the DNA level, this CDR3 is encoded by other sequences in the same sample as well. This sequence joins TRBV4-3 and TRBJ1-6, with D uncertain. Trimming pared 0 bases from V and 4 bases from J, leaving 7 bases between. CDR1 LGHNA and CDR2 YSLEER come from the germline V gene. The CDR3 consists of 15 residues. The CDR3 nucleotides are TGCGCCAGCAGCCAAGATGGAGGGTATAATTCACCCCTCCACTTT. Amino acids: CASSQDGGYNSPLHF.

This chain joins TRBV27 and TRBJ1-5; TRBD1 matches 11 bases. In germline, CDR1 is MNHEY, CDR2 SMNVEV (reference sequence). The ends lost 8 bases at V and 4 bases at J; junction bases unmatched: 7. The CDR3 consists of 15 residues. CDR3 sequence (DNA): TGTGCCAGCTCAGGGACAGGGGGAAGAAATCAGCCCCAGCATTTT. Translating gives CASSGTGGRNQPQHF.

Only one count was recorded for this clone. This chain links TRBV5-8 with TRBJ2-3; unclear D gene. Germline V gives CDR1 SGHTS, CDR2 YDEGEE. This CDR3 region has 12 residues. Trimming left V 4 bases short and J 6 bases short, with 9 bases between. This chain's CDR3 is CASSLRWDTQYF. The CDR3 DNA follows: TGTGCCAGCAGCCTCCGGTGGGATACGCAGTATTTT.

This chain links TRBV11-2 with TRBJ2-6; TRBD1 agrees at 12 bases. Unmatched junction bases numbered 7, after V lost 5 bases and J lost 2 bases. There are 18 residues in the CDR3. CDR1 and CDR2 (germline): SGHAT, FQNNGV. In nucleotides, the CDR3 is TGTGCCAGCAGCACCCGGGACAGGGGGCTGGCTGGGGCCAACGTCCTGACTTTC. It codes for CASSTRDRGLAGANVLTF.

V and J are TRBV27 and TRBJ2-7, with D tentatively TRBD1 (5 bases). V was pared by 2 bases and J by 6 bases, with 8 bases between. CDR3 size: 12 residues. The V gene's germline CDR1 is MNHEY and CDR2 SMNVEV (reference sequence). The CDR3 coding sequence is TGTGCCAGCAGTTTAGCAGGGCGCGAGCAGTACTTC. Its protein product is CASSLAGREQYF.

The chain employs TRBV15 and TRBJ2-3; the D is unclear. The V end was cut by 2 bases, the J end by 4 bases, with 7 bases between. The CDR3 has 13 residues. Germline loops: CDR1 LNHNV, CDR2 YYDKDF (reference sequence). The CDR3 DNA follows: TGTGCCACCAGCAGAACTAAGCCAGATACGCAGTATTTT. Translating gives CATSRTKPDTQYF.

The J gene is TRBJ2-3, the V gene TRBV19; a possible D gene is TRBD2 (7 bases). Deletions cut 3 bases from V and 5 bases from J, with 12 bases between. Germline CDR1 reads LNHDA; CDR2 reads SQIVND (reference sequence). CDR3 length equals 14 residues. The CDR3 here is CASSIRGALDTQYF. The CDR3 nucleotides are TGTGCCAGTAGTATTCGGGGGGCCTTAGATACGCAGTATTTT.

CDR3: CASKDRAGIPYNSPLHF. The CDR3 DNA reads as TGTGCCAGCAAAGACAGGGCTGGGATTCCCTATAATTCACCCCTCCACTTT. The chain recombines TRBV27 with TRBJ1-6, with 7 bases identical to TRBD1. J gave up 2 bases and V 7 bases, and 11 bases lay outside the gene matches. Germline loops: CDR1 MNHEY, CDR2 SMNVEV (reference sequence). This CDR3 has 17 residues.

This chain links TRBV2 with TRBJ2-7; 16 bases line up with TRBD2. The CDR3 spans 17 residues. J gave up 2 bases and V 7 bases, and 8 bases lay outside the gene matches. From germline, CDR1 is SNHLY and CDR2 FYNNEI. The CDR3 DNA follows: TGTGCCAGCAAGGGGACTAGCGGGGGGGGACCCACCTACGAGCAGTACTTC. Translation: CASKGTSGGGPTYEQYF.

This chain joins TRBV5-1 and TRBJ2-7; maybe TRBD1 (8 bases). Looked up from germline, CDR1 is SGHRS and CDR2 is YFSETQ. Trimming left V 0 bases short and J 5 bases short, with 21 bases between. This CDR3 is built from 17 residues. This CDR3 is CASSLAGEGQESDEQYF. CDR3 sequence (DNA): TGCGCCAGCAGCTTGGCCGGGGAGGGACAGGAGTCGGACGAGCAGTACTTC. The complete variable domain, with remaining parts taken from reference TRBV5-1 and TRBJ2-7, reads KAGVTQTPRYLIKTRGQQVTLSCSPISGHRSVSWYQQTPGQGLQFLFEYFSETQRNKGNFPGRFSGRQFSNSRSEMNVSTLELGDSALYLCASSLAGEGQESDEQYFGPGTRLTVT.

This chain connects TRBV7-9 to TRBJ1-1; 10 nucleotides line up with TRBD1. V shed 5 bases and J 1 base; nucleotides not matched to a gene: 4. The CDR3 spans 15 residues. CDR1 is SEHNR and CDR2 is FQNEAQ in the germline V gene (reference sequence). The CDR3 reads CASSTRQGANTEAFF. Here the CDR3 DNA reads TGTGCCAGCAGCACGAGACAGGGGGCGAACACTGAAGCTTTCTTT.

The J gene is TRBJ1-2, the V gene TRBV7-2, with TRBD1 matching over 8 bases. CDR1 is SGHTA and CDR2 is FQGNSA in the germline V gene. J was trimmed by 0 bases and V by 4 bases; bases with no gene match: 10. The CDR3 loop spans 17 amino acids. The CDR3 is CASSSTGGTGPNYGYTF. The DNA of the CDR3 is TGTGCCAGCAGCTCAACCGGTGGGACAGGTCCTAACTATGGCTACACCTTC.

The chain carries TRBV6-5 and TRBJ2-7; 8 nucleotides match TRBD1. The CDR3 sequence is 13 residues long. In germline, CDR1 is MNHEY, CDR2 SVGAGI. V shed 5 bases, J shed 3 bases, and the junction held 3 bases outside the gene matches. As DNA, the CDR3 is TGTGCCAGCAGTCCCGGGACAGGCTACGAGCAGTACTTC. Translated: CASSPGTGYEQYF.

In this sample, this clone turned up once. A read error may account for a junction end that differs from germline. The CDR3 reads CASSQESGRTRELFF. In nucleotides, the CDR3 is TGCGCCAGCAGCCAAGAGTCAGGGCGCACCAGGGAGCTGTTTTTT. This sequence joins TRBV4-3 and TRBJ2-2, with a weak D call TRBD1 (5 bases). CDR3 length equals 15 residues. Germline CDR1 LGHNA, CDR2 YSLEER.

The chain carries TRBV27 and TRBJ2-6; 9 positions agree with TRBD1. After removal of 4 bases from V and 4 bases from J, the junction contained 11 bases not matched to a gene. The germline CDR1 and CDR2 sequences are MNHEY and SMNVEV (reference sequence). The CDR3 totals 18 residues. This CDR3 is CASSSPQGTGPGANVLTF. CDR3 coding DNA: TGTGCCAGCAGTTCACCACAAGGGACAGGGCCCGGGGCCAACGTCCTGACTTTC.

The CDR3 coding sequence is TGTGCCAGCAGCTTGGGTGTAGGGACAGGGACTGAAGCTTTCTTT. Protein product: CASSLGVGTGTEAFF. V is TRBV11-3 and J is TRBJ1-1, with TRBD1 identical over 9 bases. This CDR3 spans 15 amino acids. Trimming removed 3 bases from V and 5 bases from J; junction bases left unmatched: 7. Per germline, CDR1 SGHNT and CDR2 YENEEA.

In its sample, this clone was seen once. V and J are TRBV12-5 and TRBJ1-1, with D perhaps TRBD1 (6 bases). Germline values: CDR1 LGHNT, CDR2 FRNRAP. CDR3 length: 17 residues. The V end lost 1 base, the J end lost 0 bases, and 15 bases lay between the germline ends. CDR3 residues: CASGLAATTGMNTEAFF. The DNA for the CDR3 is TGTGCTAGTGGTTTGGCAGCCACGACAGGCATGAACACTGAAGCTTTCTTT.

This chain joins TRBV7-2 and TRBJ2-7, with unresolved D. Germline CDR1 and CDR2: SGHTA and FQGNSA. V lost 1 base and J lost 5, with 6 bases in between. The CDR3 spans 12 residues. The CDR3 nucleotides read TGTGCCAGCAGCTTAGTCGTCCACGAGCAGTACTTC. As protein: CASSLVVHEQYF.

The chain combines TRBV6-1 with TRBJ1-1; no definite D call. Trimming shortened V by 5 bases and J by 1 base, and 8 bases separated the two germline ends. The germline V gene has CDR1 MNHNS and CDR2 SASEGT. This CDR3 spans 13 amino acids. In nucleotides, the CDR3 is TGTGCCAGCAGTCCTCGGGGGAACACTGAAGCTTTCTTT. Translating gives CASSPRGNTEAFF.

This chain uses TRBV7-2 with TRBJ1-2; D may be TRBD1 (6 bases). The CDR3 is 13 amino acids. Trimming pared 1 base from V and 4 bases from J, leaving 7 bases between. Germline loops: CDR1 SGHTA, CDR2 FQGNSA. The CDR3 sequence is CASSLGTVYGYTF. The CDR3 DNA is TGTGCCAGCAGCTTAGGGACAGTCTATGGCTACACCTTC.